The rows below give T cell receptor beta chains drawn from one sample of a study of blood T cell repertoires in COVID-19. Data came from immunoSEQ multiplex PCR; TCRdb stores just in-frame clones and leaves some out. Here the sample spans 250,000 to 350,000 clones, approximately 90% being singletons. Sequenced sample: PBMCs or T cells enriched from blood (not recorded which). The source of these receptors is a woman between 40 and 55 years old who had recovered from COVID-19. CDR3s include the opening cysteine and the closing phenylalanine or tryptophan. The order of the fields is clone size, D gene, V gene, J gene, CDR3 DNA, CDR3 protein. A D gene is named only where the DNA matches it firmly. Some rows mark clone size as missing; the rest say once, few, many or name a class of expanded clone.

.	.	TRBV29-1	TRBJ2-1	TGCAGCGTTGTGAGGGGGAGCTCCTACAATGAGCAGTTCTTC	CSVVRGSSYNEQFF
.	.	TRBV28	TRBJ2-3	TGTGCCACATGGGCGGGACCGGTAAGCACAGATACGCAGTATTTT	CATWAGPVSTDTQYF
.	TRBD1	TRBV5-3	TRBJ1-6	TGTGCCAGAAGCTTGAAGGGACAGGTCAATTCACCCCTCCACTTT	CARSLKGQVNSPLHF
.	TRBD2	TRBV5-4	TRBJ2-1	TGTGCCAGCAGCTCTAGCGGCGGGGGGCTCAATGAGCAGTTCTTC	CASSSSGGGLNEQFF
once	.	TRBV28	TRBJ1-2	TGTGCCAGCAGTCTTGGACAGCCAGCTAACTATGGCTACACCTTC	CASSLGQPANYGYTF
.	.	TRBV28	TRBJ1-6	TGTGCCAGCAGTCAACAAGAATCACCCCTCCACTTT	CASSQQESPLHF
once	TRBD1	TRBV28	TRBJ1-2	TGTGCCACCCCCAAAGGGCGGGGACAGGGAACTTCCTATGGCTACACCTTC	CATPKGRGQGTSYGYTF
.	TRBD2	TRBV4-3	TRBJ2-3	TGCGCCAGCAGCCATGACGGAGCGGGAGGGAGCACAGATACGCAGTATTTT	CASSHDGAGGSTDTQYF
.	TRBD1	TRBV7-9	TRBJ2-2	TGTGCCAGCAGCGGCCGACAGGGGAGAAGGTGGGAGCCCGGGGAGCTGTTTTTT	CASSGRQGRRWEPGELFF
.	.	TRBV7-3	TRBJ1-5	TGTGCCAGCAGCCTCACGGAGCGGCACCCCCAGCATTTT	CASSLTERHPQHF
.	.	TRBV19	TRBJ1-1	TGTGCCAGTAGTATAGAGCGAGGAGGGATTCCTGAAGCTTTCTTT	CASSIERGGIPEAFF